This TCR beta chain was found in a study of graft-versus-host responses after intestinal transplantation. Study observations and caveats: Researchers found GvH clones in recipient marrow, and some showed up first in ileum or blood.

Sequenced by immunoSEQ multiplex PCR; TCRdb stores in-frame clones only, minus some. The sample records 130,000 to 150,000 clones, 80% to 95% being singletons. This clone was detected once. The antigen remains undetermined. The CDR3 is 14 residues long. The germline V gene encodes CDR1 MNHNY and CDR2 SVGAGI (reference sequence). The ends lost 6 bases at V and 3 bases at J; junction bases unmatched: 4. The sample in question was unstimulated CD4+ T cells sorted from spleen or lymph node cells, obtained before intestinal transplant. The source is a human donor who received an intestinal transplant. The chain employs TRBV6-6 and TRBJ1-2, with TRBD1 matching 10 bases. Here the CDR3 DNA reads TGTGCCAGCAGGGGGACAGGGGATTACTATGGCTACACCTTC. This sequence encodes CASRGTGDYYGYTF.